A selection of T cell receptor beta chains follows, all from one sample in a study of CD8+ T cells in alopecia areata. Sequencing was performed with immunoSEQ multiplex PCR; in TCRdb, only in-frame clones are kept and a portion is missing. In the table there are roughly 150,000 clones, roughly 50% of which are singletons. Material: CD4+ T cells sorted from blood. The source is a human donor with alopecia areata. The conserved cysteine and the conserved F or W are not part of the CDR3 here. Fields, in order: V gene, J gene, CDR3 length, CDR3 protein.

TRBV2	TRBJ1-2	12	ASGWGQPFYGYT
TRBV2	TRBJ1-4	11	ASRRTEDEKLF
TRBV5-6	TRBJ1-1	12	ASSSGTENTEAF
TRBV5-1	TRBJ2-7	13	ASSIGQGNTYEQY
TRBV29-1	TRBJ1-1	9	SVRRGTEAF
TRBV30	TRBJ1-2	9	AWSGDSGYT
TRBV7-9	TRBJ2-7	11	ASSFLQGYEQY
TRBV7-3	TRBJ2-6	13	ASSRQGYGANVLT
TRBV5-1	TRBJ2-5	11	ASSLRNQETQY
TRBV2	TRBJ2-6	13	ASSKGTVGANVLT
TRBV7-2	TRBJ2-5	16	ASSLVAGGGSPSQTQY
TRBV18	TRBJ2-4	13	ASSPGGAAKNIQY
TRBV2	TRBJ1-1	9	ASSLRAEAF
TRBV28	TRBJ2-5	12	ASSLGGPQETQY
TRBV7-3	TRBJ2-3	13	ASSWRAGSPDTQY
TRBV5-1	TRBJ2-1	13	ASSLAGGRNDEQF
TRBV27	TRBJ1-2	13	ASSWYAGGSYGYT
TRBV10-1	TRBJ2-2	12	ASSPGPNTGELF
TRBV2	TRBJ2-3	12	ASSGTSWADTQY
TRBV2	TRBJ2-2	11	ASRERGTGELF
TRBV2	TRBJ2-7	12	ASKREGHWGEQY
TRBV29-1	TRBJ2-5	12	SVSRSQGRETQY
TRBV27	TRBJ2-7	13	ASSRKGLPPYEQY
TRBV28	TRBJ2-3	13	ASNPRGEGTDTQY
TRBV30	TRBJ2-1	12	AWRILALYNEQF
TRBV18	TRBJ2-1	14	ASSPRLAGANNEQF
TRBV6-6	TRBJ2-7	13	ASRAGYGGSYEQY
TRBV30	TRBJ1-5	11	AWSGQGNQPQH
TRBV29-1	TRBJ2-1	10	SVEDDKDEQF
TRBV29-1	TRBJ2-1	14	SVEGLARPRGNEQF
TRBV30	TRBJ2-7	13	AWFKTVFYSYEQY
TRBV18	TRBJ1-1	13	ASSPPGQLNTEAF
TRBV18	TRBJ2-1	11	ASSPSGPNEQF
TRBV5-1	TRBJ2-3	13	ASSLTRGGTDTQY
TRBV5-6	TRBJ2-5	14	ASSLSSRDPQETQY
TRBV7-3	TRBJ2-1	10	ASTGGGNEQF
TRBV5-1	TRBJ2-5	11	ASSFGTLETQY
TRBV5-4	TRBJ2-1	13	ASSLPGGRYNEQF
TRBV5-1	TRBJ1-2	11	ASNTPDGYGYT
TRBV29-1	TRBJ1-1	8	SVQNPQAF
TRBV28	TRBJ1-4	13	ASSQPGQGEEKLF
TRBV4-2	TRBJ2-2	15	ASSQDKGTSNTGELF
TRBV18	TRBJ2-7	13	ASSPPGRGSDEQY
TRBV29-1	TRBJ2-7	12	SVGLDPLAYEQY
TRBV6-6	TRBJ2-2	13	ASSYGNWGTGELF
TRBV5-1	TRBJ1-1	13	ASSAITGAGTEAF
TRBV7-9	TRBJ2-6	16	ASSLARDTYAGSNVLT
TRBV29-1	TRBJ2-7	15	SVLRETRLAGLNEQY
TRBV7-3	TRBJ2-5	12	ASSVSGRLETQY